Described below is a single T cell receptor beta chain sequence and its context. Antigen unknown. This sample is part of a study of shared clonotypes between healthy human individuals. Findings and limits, study-wide: Represented diversity (both genetic and exposure-history) was limited by the small number of donors.

Each subset's genomic DNA was split evenly across several immunoSEQ plates. In replicate PCRs of sorted subsets, 150 to 200 ng DNA, about 30,000 T cell genomes, was used. The method was immunoSEQ multiplex PCR; TCRdb's version includes in-frame clones alone and lacks a portion of them. The sample gives about 730,000 clones, roughly 72% of which show up once; roughly 1.8% is in the top ten. CDR1 is MNHEY, CDR2 SMNVEV, per germline (reference sequence). V dropped 5 bases and J dropped 1 base, with 14 bases sitting between them. The CDR3 length is 16 residues. The genes are TRBV27 and TRBJ2-2; TRBD2 might be the D (5 bases). The sequencing input was memory CD4+ T cells sorted from blood. Subset given: CD45RA-negative fraction. The receptor was isolated from a woman younger than 45 in good health. The DNA of the CDR3 is TGTGCCAGCAGTGAGAGAGGGTTAGTGAACACCGGGGAGCTGTTTTTT. Protein: CASSERGLVNTGELFF.